This T cell receptor (beta chain) came from a study of CD8+ T cells in alopecia areata. Looking at the study overall: Using the percentage of affected scalp area, treated patients' severity was scored.

RNA was isolated and reverse transcribed to cDNA, the sequencing template. Sequencing used immunoSEQ multiplex PCR; TCRdb keeps in-frame clones, though not all of them. The sample yields around 120,000 clones, about 50% seen once. The treatment: oral pan-JAK inhibitor, 5-10 mg twice daily. The CDR3 totals 15 residues. The V end was cut by 3 bases, the J end by 3 bases, with 15 bases between. Germline V CDR1 and CDR2: MNHEY, SMNVEV (reference sequence). The V gene is TRBV27, the J gene TRBJ2-7; no reliable D call. Here the sequenced sample was CD4+ T cells sorted from blood, taken at week 4, from a patient treated with tofacitinib. This receptor was obtained from a human donor with alopecia areata. The CDR3, as DNA: TGTGCCAGCAGTTTTGGCACAAGAGTCCTCTACGAGCAGTACTTC. Translating gives CASSFGTRVLYEQYF.